The rows below give T cell receptor beta chains drawn from one sample of a study of shared clonotypes between healthy human individuals. The repertoire was sequenced with immunoSEQ multiplex PCR; TCRdb's copy has only in-frame clones and lacks some. The sample shows approximately 1.9 million clones, around 93% of them seen only once. The sequenced material came from naive CD8+ T cells from PBMCs. The receptor set was obtained from a man aged 18 to 30 in good health. Some clones in this sample may be carry-over from other donors' samples. Both conserved end residues are part of each CDR3. The D gene is left open where the match is weak. Size is stated for part of the rows, as once, few or many counts, or as a class when the clone is expanded.

clone_size,v_call,j_call,d_call,cdr3_nt,cdr3_aa
-,TRBV28,TRBJ1-1,-,TGTGCCAGCAGTTTAAACCGGGACATCGAGAACACTGAAGCTTTCTTT,CASSLNRDIENTEAFF
-,TRBV11-1,TRBJ2-7,TRBD1,TGTGCCAGCAGCTTAAGGGACAGATACGAGCAGTACTTC,CASSLRDRYEQYF
-,TRBV9,TRBJ1-1,TRBD1,TGTGCCACCTCGACAGGGGATGGAGTGAACACTGAAGCTTTCTTT,CATSTGDGVNTEAFF
-,TRBV6-5,TRBJ2-5,-,TGTGCCAGCAGTTACGAGGGGGCCCAGTACTTC,CASSYEGAQYF
once,TRBV27,TRBJ1-1,TRBD1,TGTGCCAGCAGCTCACCAACAGGGGTGAACACTGAAGCTTTCTTT,CASSSPTGVNTEAFF
-,TRBV6-5,TRBJ1-1,TRBD1,TGTGCCAGCAACCACCAGGGGGGGGGCACTGAAGCTTTCTTT,CASNHQGGGTEAFF
few,TRBV27,TRBJ1-2,-,TGTGCCAGCAGTTTACAGGGCTATGGCTACACCTTC,CASSLQGYGYTF
-,TRBV15,TRBJ2-1,-,TGTGCCACCAGCAGAGATTCAACCTACAATGAGCAGTTCTTC,CATSRDSTYNEQFF
-,TRBV25-1,TRBJ2-7,TRBD1,TGTGCCAGCAGTGGGGCAGGGGGATACGAGCAGTACTTC,CASSGAGGYEQYF
-,TRBV2,TRBJ2-3,TRBD2,TGTGCCAGCAGCCCACTAGCGGCGTCGACAGATACGCAGTATTTT,CASSPLAASTDTQYF
-,TRBV30,TRBJ2-5,-,TGTGCCTGGAGTGTACTAAGAACAGAGACCCAGTACTTC,CAWSVLRTETQYF
-,TRBV6-1,TRBJ1-2,-,TGTGCCAGCAGTGTCGGACAGTTGAACTATGGCTACACCTTC,CASSVGQLNYGYTF
-,TRBV6-5,TRBJ2-7,-,TGTGCCAGCAGTTACCGTTCGGGTCTCTACGAGCAGTACTTC,CASSYRSGLYEQYF
-,TRBV10-1,TRBJ2-7,-,TGCGCCAGCAGTGACCGACTAGGCGGTTCCTACGAGCAGTACTTC,CASSDRLGGSYEQYF
-,TRBV5-6,TRBJ2-1,-,TGTGCCAGCAGCTTTTCAGGGAGCTCCTACAATGAGCAGTTCTTC,CASSFSGSSYNEQFF
-,TRBV5-1,TRBJ2-7,TRBD2,TGCGCCAGCAGCGGGGCTAGCGGGAGGGGGTACGAGCAGTACTTC,CASSGASGRGYEQYF
-,TRBV5-1,TRBJ2-5,-,TGCGCCAGCAGCCTCGAGGGAGGGGGCCGAGAGACCCAGTACTTC,CASSLEGGGRETQYF
once,TRBV7-9,TRBJ1-2,-,TGTGCCAGCAGCCCTACGGGTGACGGGCGTCACTATGGCTACACCTTC,CASSPTGDGRHYGYTF
-,TRBV27,TRBJ2-2,-,TGTGCCAGCAGCCAATTGGAGATCGTTAACACCGGGGAGCTGTTTTTT,CASSQLEIVNTGELFF
-,TRBV2,TRBJ2-7,-,TGTGCCAGCAGTCCGGGATTCGGCTACGAGCAGTACTTC,CASSPGFGYEQYF
-,TRBV11-2,TRBJ1-6,-,TGTGCCAGCAGCTTATCAGGGATCTCCTATAATTCACCCCTCCACTTT,CASSLSGISYNSPLHF
-,TRBV6-1,TRBJ1-1,-,TGTGCCAGCACCCCTGCTCGACTTCTGAACACTGAAGCTTTCTTT,CASTPARLLNTEAFF
-,TRBV27,TRBJ1-4,TRBD1,TGTGCCAGCAGTGGGAGGGGGACAGATGAAAAACTGTTTTTT,CASSGRGTDEKLFF
-,TRBV9,TRBJ2-1,-,TGTGCCAGCAGCGTAATTCCGAGCTCCTACAATGAGCAGTTCTTC,CASSVIPSSYNEQFF
-,TRBV7-9,TRBJ2-7,-,TGTGCCAGCAGCGCTACCCCAGGGGTAGCGGTCGCCTACGAGCAGTACTTC,CASSATPGVAVAYEQYF
-,TRBV11-2,TRBJ1-3,-,TGTGCCAGCAGCCAATTCGCGGGAGGCTCCGGAAACACCATATATTTT,CASSQFAGGSGNTIYF
once,TRBV9,TRBJ2-5,-,TGTGCCAGCAGCGTAGATGGCGGCCAAGAGACCCAGTACTTC,CASSVDGGQETQYF
-,TRBV29-1,TRBJ1-1,-,TGCAGCGTTCGGGCAGGGGAGTCGGTCACTGAAGCTTTCTTT,CSVRAGESVTEAFF